This T cell receptor beta chain emerged from a study of blood T cell repertoires in COVID-19. Study-level background: Specimens from acute and convalescent COVID-19 originated in the United States, Italy and Spain. Sample material is recorded as cDNA or gDNA derived from T cells, B-cell-depleted T cells, or PBMCs.

TCRdb keeps only in-frame clones here, not all; method: immunoSEQ multiplex PCR. The data show roughly 440,000 clones, about 87% seen once. Trimming pared 3 bases from V and 2 bases from J, leaving 16 bases between. The CDR3 runs 16 residues. Germline CDR1 reads MGHRA; CDR2 reads YSYEKL. Patients from Seattle were sampled longitudinally, starting during active infection. Material for sequencing was peripheral blood. J is TRBJ1-1 and V is TRBV4-1; tentative D call: TRBD1 (6 bases). This clonotype was obtained from a woman aged 45-65 years with COVID-19, enrolled during active disease. For the CDR3, the DNA is TGCGCCAGCAGCCACCCCCTGGGGACACCCAACACTGAAGCTTTCTTT. It translates to CASSHPLGTPNTEAFF.